These T cell receptor beta chains were read from a single sample in a study of beta chain features in type 1 diabetes. The method was immunoSEQ multiplex PCR; TCRdb's version includes in-frame clones alone and lacks a portion of them. The table lists around 500,000 clones, over 25% of them singletons. The sample taken for sequencing was naive CD4+ T cells from blood. All receptors derive from a man between 18 and 35 years old in good health. Both conserved end residues are part of each CDR3. Each record gives: J gene, clone size, D gene, V gene, CDR3 DNA, CDR3 protein. D genes are given only for firm matches. The size field is filled for only some rows; it gives once, few, many or a size class.

>TRBJ1-1|-|-|TRBV5-6
TGTGCCAGCAGCTTCACGAACACTGAAGCTTTCTTT
CASSFTNTEAFF
>TRBJ1-1|few|-|TRBV27
TGTGCCAGCAGTTTTTATGTAGGGGAAGAAGGTGAAGCTTTCTTT
CASSFYVGEEGEAFF
>TRBJ2-7|-|-|TRBV28
TGTGCCAGCAGCCTCGGGACGCACGAGCAGTACTTC
CASSLGTHEQYF
>TRBJ2-1|few|TRBD1|TRBV18
TGTGCCAGCTCTCAGGGGGACCCTCGTGAGCAGTTCTTC
CASSQGDPREQFF
>TRBJ2-6|-|-|TRBV30
TGTGCCTGGGACACGGGATCCTCTGGGGCCAACGTCCTGACTTTC
CAWDTGSSGANVLTF
>TRBJ2-1|few|-|TRBV14
TGTGCCAGCAGCCAAGTGAGCGTAGACAATGAGCAGTTCTTC
CASSQVSVDNEQFF
>TRBJ2-7|few|TRBD2|TRBV18
TGTGCCAGCTCACCCCTCCTAGCGGCGGGAGCTGGCGAGCAGTACTTC
CASSPLLAAGAGEQYF
>TRBJ2-7|-|TRBD1|TRBV4-3
TGCGCCAGCAGCCAAGCCGGGGACAGGGTCTCCTCCTACGAGCAGTACTTC
CASSQAGDRVSSYEQYF
>TRBJ2-5|few|TRBD1|TRBV29-1
TGCAGCGTTAACGGTGACAGGGGCTACCAAGAGACCCAGTACTTC
CSVNGDRGYQETQYF
>TRBJ2-5|few|TRBD1|TRBV7-2
TGTGCCAGCAGCAGCCGGGACAGTCAAGAGACCCAGTACTTC
CASSSRDSQETQYF
>TRBJ2-1|few|TRBD2|TRBV29-1
TGCAGCGCCCGTAGCGGGAGTGGCTACAATGAGCAGTTCTTC
CSARSGSGYNEQFF
>TRBJ2-7|few|-|TRBV30
TGTGCCTGGGGGCGGATCTACGAGCAGTACTTC
CAWGRIYEQYF
>TRBJ2-6|-|-|TRBV7-2
TGTGCCAGCAGGCTCAATCCCTCTGGGGCCAACGTCCTGACTTTC
CASRLNPSGANVLTF
>TRBJ2-7|-|TRBD2|TRBV29-1
TGCAGCGTCCGCGGACTAGCGGGGGAGCAGTACTTC
CSVRGLAGEQYF
>TRBJ2-1|-|-|TRBV12-5
TGTGCTAGTGGTCCTCGGGGGGCCCATGAGCAGTTCTTC
CASGPRGAHEQFF
>TRBJ2-7|-|-|TRBV29-1
TGCAGCGTTGCCGGCAGAACTAGATTCGAGCAGTACTTC
CSVAGRTRFEQYF
>TRBJ1-1|few|-|TRBV15
TGTGCCACCAGCAGAGCGGCAGGGATGAACACTGAAGCTTTCTTT
CATSRAAGMNTEAFF
>TRBJ1-1|-|TRBD1|TRBV7-2
TGTGCCAGCAGCTTATGGACAGGGAACACTGAAGCTTTCTTT
CASSLWTGNTEAFF
>TRBJ2-1|few|-|TRBV7-2
TGTGCCAGCTCCCTAGGGCAGGTCTCCTACAATGAGCAGTTCTTC
CASSLGQVSYNEQFF
>TRBJ2-1|-|TRBD2|TRBV30
TGTGCCTGGAGTAGGAGGCGGGAGCCGGGAAATGAGCAGTTCTTC
CAWSRRREPGNEQFF
>TRBJ2-7|-|TRBD2|TRBV9
TGTGCCAGCAGCGTAGCTTCCGGGAGGGCCTACGAGCAGTACTTC
CASSVASGRAYEQYF
>TRBJ2-3|few|TRBD2|TRBV5-6
TGTGCCAGCAGCTTGGGCTCGACTAGCGGATACACAGATACGCAGTATTTT
CASSLGSTSGYTDTQYF
>TRBJ1-1|few|-|TRBV25-1
TGTGCCATTACGCTAACAGGAGACACTGAAGCTTTCTTT
CAITLTGDTEAFF
>TRBJ2-1|-|TRBD2|TRBV9
TGTGCCAGCAGCGTAGATGGCGCTAGCGGGAGGGAGCAGTTCTTC
CASSVDGASGREQFF
>TRBJ1-2|-|TRBD1|TRBV7-9
TGTGCCAGCAGCTCCCGGGACAGGGGGAACTATGGCTACACCTTC
CASSSRDRGNYGYTF
>TRBJ2-5|-|-|TRBV15
TGTGCCACTCGGGGGCTGGCGGGACAAGAGACCCAGTACTTC
CATRGLAGQETQYF
>TRBJ1-1|-|-|TRBV7-9
TGTGCCAGCAGCTTAGAAGGTGCGGGCACTGAAGCTTTCTTT
CASSLEGAGTEAFF
>TRBJ2-7|few|TRBD1|TRBV29-1
TGCAGCGTCTCGGGACAGACCTCCTACGAGCAGTACTTC
CSVSGQTSYEQYF
>TRBJ2-3|-|TRBD2|TRBV25-1
TGTGCCAGCAGTGAATTCCCTGGGTTAGCGGGAGAGGGGACGCAGTATTTT
CASSEFPGLAGEGTQYF
>TRBJ2-1|few|TRBD2|TRBV5-1
TGCGCCAGCAGACTAGCGGGAGTGGATGAGCAGTTCTTC
CASRLAGVDEQFF